A selection of T cell receptor beta chains follows, all from one sample in a study of OX40 agonist ivuxolimab in advanced cancers. Clones were read by immunoSEQ multiplex PCR, and TCRdb kept only the in-frame ones, dropping some. The sample records some 77,000 clones, roughly 88% being singletons. The specimen was CD4+ or CD8+ T cells sorted from blood, collected in a trial of the OX40 agonist ivuxolimab. The receptor source for this set is an adult with an advanced solid tumor such as melanoma, head and neck, liver or kidney cancer. Both conserved end residues are part of each CDR3. A D gene is named only where the DNA matches it firmly. The size entry is marked missing in some rows and otherwise reads once, few, many or a size class.

>TRBV4-1|TRBJ2-1|TRBD2|NA
CASSQEAGGSSYNEQFF
TGCGCCAGCAGCCAAGAGGCCGGGGGGAGCTCCTACAATGAGCAGTTCTTC
>TRBV7-8|TRBJ2-7|TRBD1|NA
CASSPPIRTGRYEQYF
TGTGCCAGCAGCCCCCCAATTAGGACAGGCCGCTACGAGCAGTACTTC
>TRBV5-4|TRBJ2-7|TRBD2|NA
CASSLGTSGGSSYEQYF
TGTGCCAGCAGCTTGGGGACTAGCGGGGGGAGCTCCTACGAGCAGTACTTC
>TRBV27|TRBJ2-4|NA|NA
CASSLSGRLAKNIQYF
TGTGCCAGCAGTTTATCGGGACGCCTAGCCAAAAACATTCAGTACTTC
>TRBV7-2|TRBJ1-5|NA|NA
CASSLAWAGQPQHF
TGTGCCAGCAGCTTAGCCTGGGCTGGTCAGCCCCAGCATTTT
>TRBV10-1|TRBJ2-7|TRBD1|NA
CASSKGQTYEQYF
TGCGCCAGCAGTAAGGGACAGACCTACGAGCAGTACTTC
>TRBV5-5|TRBJ2-5|TRBD2|NA
CASSSLAGVTRETQYF
TGTGCCAGCAGCTCCTTAGCGGGGGTGACGAGGGAGACCCAGTACTTC
>TRBV4-1|TRBJ2-5|NA|NA
CASSQGNGLGETQYF
TGCGCCAGCAGCCAAGGGAATGGGCTGGGGGAGACCCAGTACTTC
>TRBV28|TRBJ2-7|NA|NA
CASSLRQPYEQYF
TGTGCCAGCAGTTTACGACAGCCGTACGAGCAGTACTTC
>TRBV2|TRBJ2-1|NA|NA
CASSKADYNEQFF
TGTGCCAGCAGTAAGGCAGATTACAATGAGCAGTTCTTC
>TRBV29-1|TRBJ2-3|NA|NA
CSVLGSGGLSYSGTDTQYF
TGCAGCGTTCTTGGGTCGGGGGGCCTTTCGTATAGCGGCACAGATACGCAGTATTTT
>TRBV10-3|TRBJ2-1|TRBD2|once
CAITDREERNEQFF
TGTGCCATCACCGACCGGGAGGAGAGAAATGAGCAGTTCTTC
>TRBV6-1|TRBJ1-1|TRBD1|NA
CASSRQGDTEAFF
TGTGCCAGCAGCCGACAGGGAGACACTGAAGCTTTCTTT
>TRBV6-6|TRBJ2-1|NA|NA
CASTHLGGANEQFF
TGTGCCAGCACCCACTTAGGGGGGGCCAATGAGCAGTTCTTC
>TRBV21-1|TRBJ2-3|NA|NA
CASSKAPGGASWSTDTQYF
TGTGCCAGCAGCAAAGCGCCCGGGGGGGCCTCCTGGAGCACAGATACGCAGTATTTT
>TRBV2|TRBJ2-5|NA|NA
CASTGERGGLETQYF
TGTGCCAGCACTGGGGAGAGGGGGGGACTAGAGACCCAGTACTTC
>TRBV5-4|TRBJ2-7|TRBD1|NA
CASSLGTGSLYEQYF
TGTGCCAGCAGCTTAGGGACAGGCTCCCTCTACGAGCAGTACTTC
>TRBV25-1|TRBJ1-1|NA|NA
CASSDPLRGPTEAFF
TGTGCCAGCAGTGATCCCCTACGGGGGCCCACTGAAGCTTTCTTT
>TRBV4-1|TRBJ2-5|NA|NA
CASSQRREQETQYF
TGCGCCAGCAGCCAGCGACGGGAACAAGAGACCCAGTACTTC
>TRBV29-1|TRBJ2-4|NA|NA
CSVEVSGVGNIQYF
TGCAGCGTTGAAGTCTCGGGAGTTGGAAACATTCAGTACTTC
>TRBV6-5|TRBJ1-1|NA|NA
CASRPFGAYTEAFF
TGTGCCAGCAGACCTTTCGGAGCGTACACTGAAGCTTTCTTT
>TRBV10-1|TRBJ2-3|NA|NA
CASSTTGDITQYF
TGCGCCAGCTCGACGACTGGGGATATTACGCAGTATTTT
>TRBV5-1|TRBJ2-3|TRBD1|NA
CASSLGTGNTDTQYF
TGCGCCAGCAGCTTGGGGACAGGGAATACAGATACGCAGTATTTT
>TRBV5-4|TRBJ2-7|TRBD1|NA
CASSRDRPYEQYF
TGTGCCAGCAGCCGGGACAGACCCTACGAGCAGTACTTC
>TRBV9|TRBJ2-7|NA|NA
CASSLGQRQDEQYF
TGTGCCAGCAGCCTCGGACAGCGGCAGGACGAGCAGTACTTC
>TRBV7-9|TRBJ2-7|TRBD2|NA
CASSLAGGYYEQYF
TGTGCCAGCAGCTTGGCGGGAGGTTACTACGAGCAGTACTTC
>TRBV28|TRBJ2-5|TRBD2|NA
CASSPGLAGLSGQETQYF
TGTGCCAGCAGCCCAGGACTAGCGGGGCTCTCGGGGCAAGAGACCCAGTACTTC
>TRBV5-8|TRBJ2-3|NA|few
CASSYRVSTDTQYF
TGTGCCAGCAGCTACAGGGTTTCGACAGATACGCAGTATTTT
>TRBV5-1|TRBJ2-2|NA|once
CASSLPGANTGELFF
TGCGCCAGCAGCTTACCGGGCGCGAACACCGGGGAGCTGTTTTTT
>TRBV6-1|TRBJ1-5|NA|NA
CASSEQGVGNQPQHF
TGTGCCAGCAGTGAACAGGGTGTCGGCAATCAGCCCCAGCATTTT
>TRBV6-1|TRBJ1-4|NA|NA
CASSERGGTRNEKLFF
TGTGCCAGCAGTGAAAGGGGAGGTACAAGAAATGAAAAACTGTTTTTT
>TRBV19|TRBJ1-2|NA|NA
CASSMPGGAYGYTF
TGTGCCAGTAGTATGCCGGGAGGGGCCTATGGCTACACCTTC
>TRBV19|TRBJ1-2|TRBD1|NA
CASTARGQGAYGYTF
TGTGCCAGTACCGCCCGAGGACAGGGGGCTTATGGCTACACCTTC
>TRBV6-1|TRBJ1-3|TRBD1|NA
CASSEAPGGPGNTIYF
TGTGCCAGCAGTGAAGCCCCAGGGGGCCCTGGAAACACCATATATTTT
>TRBV6-4|TRBJ2-3|NA|NA
CASSKEGETDTQYF
TGTGCCAGCAGCAAAGAGGGGGAAACAGATACGCAGTATTTT
>TRBV5-4|TRBJ2-1|NA|once
CASSARGSYNEQFF
TGTGCCAGCAGCGCTCGGGGCTCCTACAATGAGCAGTTCTTC
>TRBV5-1|TRBJ1-5|TRBD1|NA
CASSPGQGGAQPQHF
TGCGCCAGCAGCCCGGGACAGGGGGGGGCTCAGCCCCAGCATTTT
>TRBV11-1|TRBJ2-1|NA|NA
CASSQGQGRDEQFF
TGTGCCAGCAGCCAGGGGCAGGGGAGAGATGAGCAGTTCTTC
>TRBV6-6|TRBJ2-5|TRBD2|NA
CASTFRTSGGRETQYF
TGTGCCAGCACCTTCCGGACTAGCGGGGGGCGAGAGACCCAGTACTTC
>TRBV9|TRBJ2-2|TRBD1|NA
CASSPRGQGGTTGELFF
TGTGCCAGCAGCCCCCGCGGACAGGGGGGGACCACCGGGGAGCTGTTTTTT
>TRBV6-1|TRBJ2-7|NA|NA
CASSEMASGPYEQYF
TGTGCCAGCAGTGAAATGGCTAGTGGCCCCTACGAGCAGTACTTC
>TRBV29-1|TRBJ2-6|TRBD1|NA
CSALDREAGANVLTF
TGCAGCGCCCTAGACAGGGAAGCTGGGGCCAACGTCCTGACTTTC
>TRBV6-1|TRBJ2-7|NA|NA
CASSYTGTYEQYF
TGTGCCAGCAGCTATACGGGTACCTACGAGCAGTACTTC
>TRBV10-3|TRBJ1-1|NA|few
CAIRGMNTEAFF
TGTGCCATCAGGGGAATGAACACTGAAGCTTTCTTT
>TRBV29-1|TRBJ2-1|TRBD2|once
CSVGAGGRNEQFF
TGCAGCGTTGGAGCGGGGGGTCGAAATGAGCAGTTCTTC
>TRBV6-1|TRBJ2-7|NA|once
CASRNYEQYF
TGTGCCAGTAGAAACTACGAGCAGTACTTC
>TRBV29-1|TRBJ2-3|NA|NA
CSVAITDTQYF
TGCAGCGTAGCAATCACAGATACGCAGTATTTT
>TRBV18|TRBJ1-1|TRBD1|once
CASSPLDRDTEAFF
TGTGCCAGCTCACCACTTGACAGGGACACTGAAGCTTTCTTT
>TRBV11-3|TRBJ1-2|NA|NA
CASSNRSIRTSYGYTF
TGTGCCAGCAGCAACCGGAGCATCCGCACGTCCTATGGCTACACCTTC
>TRBV2|TRBJ2-7|TRBD2|once
CASRGTSGRAVEQYF
TGTGCCAGCAGGGGAACTAGCGGGAGGGCTGTCGAGCAGTACTTC
>TRBV11-3|TRBJ2-1|NA|NA
CASSLDQGPYNEQFF
TGTGCCAGCAGCTTAGATCAGGGCCCCTACAATGAGCAGTTCTTC
>TRBV11-2|TRBJ2-1|NA|NA
CASSLVLASLNNEQFF
TGTGCCAGCAGCTTAGTGTTGGCTAGCCTTAACAATGAGCAGTTCTTC
>TRBV30|TRBJ2-7|NA|NA
CAWSVSGSLTYEQYF
TGTGCCTGGAGTGTATCCGGAAGCCTTACCTACGAGCAGTACTTC
>TRBV11-2|TRBJ2-5|TRBD2|NA
CASTTGGETQYF
TGTGCCAGCACTACGGGGGGGGAGACCCAGTACTTC
>TRBV10-3|TRBJ2-1|NA|NA
CAISESTGRAYNEQFF
TGTGCCATCAGTGAGTCAACGGGCAGGGCCTACAATGAGCAGTTCTTC
>TRBV28|TRBJ1-4|NA|NA
CASSLREKLFF
TGTGCCAGCAGTTTACGGGAAAAACTGTTTTTT
>TRBV15|TRBJ2-5|NA|NA
CATSRQRGVETQYF
TGTGCCACCAGCAGACAAAGGGGGGTCGAGACCCAGTACTTC
>TRBV10-3|TRBJ1-1|NA|NA
CAISPLGGVNTEAFF
TGTGCCATCAGCCCCCTGGGGGGGGTGAACACTGAAGCTTTCTTT